Given below is one TCR beta chain in context. Seattle's cohort entered during active infection and was followed longitudinally. In germline, CDR1 is SGHRS, CDR2 YFSETQ. This CDR3 is built from 16 residues. V was clipped by 2 bases and J by 0 bases; unmatched bases: 6. The sample is drawn from a study of blood T cell repertoires in COVID-19. Study context: Samples came from the United States, Italy and Spain, spanning acute and convalescent COVID-19.

In the original workflow: Amplification from reference gene primers served as the basis for estimated nucleated cell counts. The assay was immunoSEQ multiplex PCR, and TCRdb's table has in-frame clones only and misses some. D and trimming were read from the DNA, whereas the V and J calls and clone size are those reported in that table. This sample has about 240,000 clones, with 85% to 90% found just once. The receptor comes from a woman in her forties or fifties with COVID-19, enrolled during active disease. The specimen was peripheral blood. The chain couples TRBV5-1 to TRBJ2-3; 7 positions agree with TRBD2. DNA of the CDR3: TGCGCCAGCAGCTTTCAGACTAGCTACAGCACAGATACGCAGTATTTT. Translation gives CASSFQTSYSTDTQYF.